This T cell receptor (beta chain) was profiled in a study of molecular identifiers for immune sequencing clone quantification. Within the sample, this clonotype is medium-sized. With listed TCR primers and previously described methods, bulk TCR libraries were prepared. In TCRdb, the PCR reads were re-called with MiXCR into one record per CDR3 protein. The data hold tens of thousands of distinct CDR3 sequences, with roughly 18% observed a single time. This TCR came from a human donor in good health. Some libraries in this study had Jurkat cell RNA spiked in. Sequenced input: naive CD8+ T cells from blood, with Jurkat cell RNA spiked in. Subset defined: FACS-sorted CD8+CD4-CCR7+CD45RA+ naive T cells.

The CDR3 coding sequence is TGTGCCGGAGGGAGGGGACCGCGGGACACCGGGGAGCTGTTTTTT. Its protein is CAGGRGPRDTGELFF. This chain links TRBV30 with TRBJ2-2; TRBD2 aligns across 7 bases. The CDR3 has 15 residues. Trimming cost V 8 bases and J 3 bases; bases outside gene matches: 12. The germline CDR1 and CDR2 sequences are GTSNPN and SVGIG (reference sequence).